The 29 T cell receptor beta chains below come from one sample, sequenced in a study of post-analysis software for immune sequencing data. Broader study findings: In patients, five or six TRBV segments were more frequent than in controls, with TRBV5-6, TRBV5-1 and TRBV20-1 among them.

cDNA libraries for TCR beta contained unique molecular identifiers. TCRdb ran MiXCR on the PCR reads and lists one entry per CDR3 protein. The sample holds 380,000 or so distinct CDR3 sequences; around 33% are singletons and the top ten take 10% to 15%. These receptors' targets are unknown. Material for sequencing was blood. Receptors originate from a girl between 5 and 17 years old with multiple sclerosis.

The chain is built from TRBV10-3 and TRBJ1-2; D ambiguous. From germline, CDR1 is ENHRY and CDR2 SYGVKD. This CDR3 comprises 13 residues. V gave up 3 bases and J gave up 6 bases, with 11 bases separating them. The CDR3 is CAISEGGRDGYTF. The CDR3 bases are TGTGCCATCAGTGAAGGAGGGCGTGATGGCTACACCTTC.

This clonotype has just a few counts. The rearrangement links TRBV7-2 to TRBJ2-1; 7 positions agree with TRBD2. The CDR3 has 17 residues. Germline V gene sequence: CDR1 SGHTA, CDR2 FQGNSA. Losses at the gene ends were 5 bases for V and 6 bases for J; bases not matched to a gene: 16. As DNA, the CDR3 is TGTGCCAGCAGCCCCCGGTCGCTCGGGGGGAAGAGCAATGAGCAGTTCTTC. Its protein product is CASSPRSLGGKSNEQFF.

V usage is TRBV25-1 and J usage is TRBJ1-1; D possibly corresponds to TRBD1 (6 bases). This CDR3 comprises 14 residues. Deletions cut 4 bases from V and 1 base from J, with 10 bases between. Germline CDR1 is MGHDK and CDR2 is SYGVNS. The CDR3 region is CASSGLTGNTEAFF. In DNA, the CDR3 is TGTGCCAGCAGTGGCTTGACAGGGAACACTGAAGCTTTCTTT.

This clonotype was seen only a few times. The chain employs TRBV7-9 and TRBJ1-2; no definite D call. Germline CDR1 SEHNR, CDR2 FQNEAQ (reference sequence). The germline V and J ends were trimmed by 5 bases and 0 bases, with 16 bases remaining between them. The CDR3 contains 16 residues. CDR3 DNA: TGTGCCAGCAGCCGTCGCGGTGGCTTTTCTAACTATGGCTACACCTTC. This gives the protein CASSRRGGFSNYGYTF. The full variable domain, with the rest looked up from reference TRBV7-9 and TRBJ1-2, is DTGVSQNPRHKITKRGQNVTFRCDPISEHNRLYWYRQTLGQGPEFLTYFQNEAQLEKSRLLSDRFSAERPKGSFSTLEIQRTEQGDSAMYLCASSRRGGFSNYGYTFGSGTRLTVV.

V is TRBV12-3 or TRBV12-4 and J is TRBJ2-5; D is uncertain. The CDR3 is 14 amino acids. V dropped 3 bases and J dropped 11 bases, with 19 bases sitting between them. CDR3 sequence: CASSFGKHHNEQYF. The CDR3 DNA follows: TGTGCCAGCAGTTTCGGTAAGCACCACAATGAGCAGTACTTC.

The table lists this clonotype with a few counts. The chain recombines TRBV4-3 with TRBJ1-5, with no clear D. V was pared by 1 base and J by 5 bases, with 6 bases between. Germline CDR1 reads LGHNA; CDR2 reads YSLEER. The CDR3 runs 13 residues. The chain's CDR3 is CASSQVLHQPQHF. The CDR3 DNA reads TGCGCCAGCAGCCAAGTTTTGCATCAGCCCCAGCATTTT.

This clonotype was counted only a few times. The chain employs TRBV12-3 or TRBV12-4 and TRBJ2-3; TRBD2 aligns across 10 bases. Germline trimming cut 5 bases from V and 2 bases from J; bases unmatched to any gene: 1. The CDR3 spans 14 residues. CDR3 residues: CASSGTSDTDTQYF. The DNA for the CDR3 is TGTGCCAGCAGTGGGACTAGCGACACAGATACGCAGTATTTT.

The J gene is TRBJ1-2, the V gene TRBV27; D gene uncertain. V lost 3 bases to trimming and J lost 0 bases, with 5 bases between them. From germline, CDR1 is MNHEY and CDR2 SMNVEV (reference sequence). The CDR3 is made up of 13 amino acids. The DNA for the CDR3 is TGTGCCAGCAGTTTCGGACCTAACTATGGCTACACCTTC. It specifies CASSFGPNYGYTF.

V and J are TRBV20-1 and TRBJ1-2, with no clear D. The CDR3 spans 14 residues. Trimming stripped 5 bases from V and 0 bases from J, with 13 bases between. Germline V CDR1 and CDR2: DFQATT, SNEGSKA (reference sequence). DNA for the CDR3: TGCAGTGCTCCGGACGAAAAACCTAACTATGGCTACACCTTC. Its translation: CSAPDEKPNYGYTF.

This clonotype has only a few counts. The rearrangement uses TRBV6-6 and TRBJ2-7; D is ambiguous. The J call is doubtful: the DNA matches TRBJ2-5 better. Germline V gene lookup returns CDR1 MNHNY and CDR2 SVGAGI (reference sequence). The CDR3 is 15 residues long. CDR3 DNA: TGTGCCAGCAGTTACTTAAGATCCGCTGGGGAGACCCAGTACTTC. This encodes CASSYLRSAGETQYF.

A few counts support this clonotype. The J gene is TRBJ1-2, the V gene TRBV18; 7 bases are a match to TRBD1. V lost 3 bases, J lost 8 bases, and 12 bases stayed unmatched. The CDR3 has 15 amino acids. Germline CDR1 and CDR2: KGHSH and LQKENI. The CDR3 bases are TGTGCCAGCTCACCGATGACAGGGCAGGTAGACGGCTACACCTTC. Amino acid sequence: CASSPMTGQVDGYTF.

The chain links TRBV5-1 to TRBJ1-1, with D possibly matching TRBD1 (5 bases). The length of the CDR3 is 14 residues. V gave up 4 bases and J gave up 1 base, with 11 bases separating them. CDR1 and CDR2 (germline): SGHRS, YFSETQ. The CDR3 spells CASSPTAGNTEAFF. The CDR3, as DNA: TGCGCCAGCAGCCCGACAGCCGGGAACACTGAAGCTTTCTTT.

The chain uses TRBV9 and TRBJ2-5; 11 positions match TRBD1. The V segment lost 7 bases and the J segment 5 bases; nucleotides outside the gene matches: 13. CDR1 and CDR2 (germline): SGDLS, YYNGEE. The CDR3 consists of 16 residues. CDR3 DNA sequence: TGTGCCAGCGCAATCGGGGACAGGGGGTCTGGGGAGACCCAGTACTTC. It translates to CASAIGDRGSGETQYF.

The chain has TRBV20-1 and TRBJ2-5, with D perhaps matching TRBD2 (5 bases). This CDR3 comprises 16 residues. Germline lookup yields CDR1 DFQATT and CDR2 SNEGSKA (reference sequence). The V end lost 0 bases, the J end lost 1 base, and 15 bases lay between the germline ends. The DNA of the CDR3 is TGCAGTGCTAGAGATGAGGAAAGAAGCGGCCAAGAGACCCAGTACTTC. It codes for CSARDEERSGQETQYF.

This clonotype was seen a handful of times. A much larger clone lies a single base off, so this may be a read error. The chain is built from TRBV12-3 or TRBV12-4 and TRBJ2-3, with 8 bases that match TRBD2. The CDR3 sequence is 14 residues long. The CDR3 region has the DNA TGTGCCAGCAGTGGACTAGCTAGCACAGATGCGCAGTATTTT. It is translated as CASSGLASTDAQYF.

The chain joins TRBV28 to TRBJ2-7, with D possibly TRBD1 on 6 matching bases. The V and J ends lost 1 base and 3 bases respectively, with 10 bases between them. Germline V gives CDR1 MDHEN, CDR2 SYDVKM. The CDR3 has 14 residues. In DNA form, the CDR3 reads TGTGCCAGCAGTTTATTTGGGGGCTACTACGAGCAGTACTTC. Amino acid sequence: CASSLFGGYYEQYF.

Note on this clonotype: Given a much more abundant clone one base away, this may be a read error. J is TRBJ2-3 and V is TRBV12-3 or TRBV12-4; no definite D call. This CDR3 is 12 amino acids long. Deletions cut 7 bases from V and 0 bases from J, with 5 bases between. CDR3 protein: CASTFSTDTQYF. DNA for the CDR3: TGTGCCAGCACTTTTAGCACAGATACGCAGTATTTT.

The chain recombines TRBV7-2 with TRBJ2-7; no clear D gene. Germline CDR1 SGHTA, CDR2 FQGNSA. The CDR3 loop spans 14 amino acids. V was shortened by 6 bases and J by 4 bases, with 16 bases between the two germline ends. DNA for the CDR3: TGTGCCAGCAGTAGGGCAGGCCTCCTTTACGAGCAGTACTTC. Encoded protein: CASSRAGLLYEQYF.

This clonotype was observed a single time. One end of the junction does not line up with germline, which may come from a read error. The DNA of the CDR3 is TGTACCAGCAGCGTGGGCGATTCCTACAATGAGCAGTTCTTC. Protein product: CTSSVGDSYNEQFF. The V and J genes are TRBV9 and TRBJ2-1; no reliable D call. The length of the CDR3 is 14 residues. The germline CDR1 and CDR2 sequences are SGDLS and YYNGEE.

This clonotype was recorded a few times. The chain carries TRBV20-1 and TRBJ2-3; 13 positions agree with TRBD2. This CDR3 is built from 17 residues. The V gene's germline CDR1 is DFQATT and CDR2 SNEGSKA (reference sequence). After removal of 4 bases from V and 1 base from J, the junction contained 8 bases not matched to a gene. Here the CDR3 DNA reads TGCAGTGCTAATACGGGACTAGCGGGGATCCGCACAGATACGCAGTATTTT. Amino acid sequence: CSANTGLAGIRTDTQYF.

The rearrangement uses TRBV10-2 and TRBJ2-1; D gene uncertain. The CDR3 extends over 13 amino acids. From germline, CDR1 is WSHSY and CDR2 SAAADI. V shed 8 bases and J shed 4 bases, with 12 bases lying between them. The CDR3 is CASESAEYNEQFF. The CDR3 nucleotides read TGCGCCAGCGAAAGTGCAGAATACAATGAGCAGTTCTTC.

The sample holds a few counts of this clonotype. This chain connects TRBV10-3 to TRBJ1-1; the D gene is possibly TRBD1 (6 bases). V lost 6 bases and J lost 3, with 11 bases in between. Germline CDR1 ENHRY, CDR2 SYGVKD. The CDR3 contains 13 residues. CDR3 sequence (DNA): TGTGCCATCAGCCGACAGGAGGACACTGAAGCTTTCTTT. Its protein product is CAISRQEDTEAFF.

This clonotype was seen repeatedly, ten times or more. This chain joins TRBV29-1 and TRBJ2-7, with 9 bases matching TRBD1. Germline V lookup: CDR1 SQVTM, CDR2 ANQGSEA. J gave up 2 bases and V 6 bases, and 8 bases lay outside the gene matches. The CDR3 sequence is 14 residues long. CDR3 nucleotides: TGCAGCGTCTTGGGACAGGGAGCCGCCTACGAGCAGTACTTC. Its protein is CSVLGQGAAYEQYF.

The genes are TRBV5-1 and TRBJ1-1, with D maybe TRBD1 (6 bases). Germline CDR1 is SGHRS and CDR2 is YFSETQ. The CDR3 is made up of 14 amino acids. The V and J ends lost 0 bases and 1 base respectively, with 7 bases between them. CDR3 sequence: CASSLAGANTEAFF. The CDR3 DNA reads as TGCGCCAGCAGCTTGGCGGGGGCGAACACTGAAGCTTTCTTT. The whole variable domain, filled in from reference TRBV5-1 and TRBJ1-1, reads KAGVTQTPRYLIKTRGQQVTLSCSPISGHRSVSWYQQTPGQGLQFLFEYFSETQRNKGNFPGRFSGRQFSNSRSEMNVSTLELGDSALYLCASSLAGANTEAFFGQGTRLTVV.

Only a few counts were recorded for this clonotype. The CDR3 protein is CASSHSGANVLTF. The CDR3 region has the DNA TGTGCCAGCAGCCACTCTGGGGCCAACGTCCTGACTTTC. The J gene is TRBJ2-6, the V gene TRBV14; D ambiguous. The germline V and J ends were trimmed by 3 bases and 0 bases, with 0 bases remaining between them. Germline assignment: CDR1 SGHDN and CDR2 FVKESK. This CDR3 is built from 13 residues.

Details on this clonotype: A much more abundant neighbour one base away suggests this may be a read error. The CDR3 end shows no conserved phenylalanine or tryptophan, and so a read error is likely. The V and J genes are TRBV5-1 and TRBJ2-5, with TRBD1 matching 9 bases. The DNA end lines up better with TRBJ2-7; the J call may be wrong. The CDR3 has 14 amino acids. The germline CDR1 and CDR2 sequences are SGHRS and YFSETQ. CDR3 nucleotides: TGCGCCAGCAGTCCAGGGACAGGGCCCTACGAGCAGTACTGC. Translating gives CASSPGTGPYEQYC.

J is TRBJ2-7 and V is TRBV20-1, with TRBD1 identical over 8 bases. The CDR3 extends over 14 amino acids. Germline V gene lookup returns CDR1 DFQATT and CDR2 SNEGSKA (reference sequence). Unmatched junction bases numbered 10, after V lost 5 bases and J lost 4 bases. CDR3 amino acids: CSAEGPGQVYEQYF. The CDR3 DNA sequence: TGCAGTGCTGAGGGACCGGGACAGGTATACGAGCAGTACTTC.

This clonotype occurred many times. This rearrangement joins TRBV5-1 to TRBJ2-5; D possibly corresponds to TRBD2 (6 bases). Germline values: CDR1 SGHRS, CDR2 YFSETQ. The CDR3 length is 12 residues. With 0 bases removed from V and 11 bases from J, the gap between germline ends came to 11 bases. CDR3 DNA: TGCGCCAGCAGCTTGGGTCTTCGGGAGCAGTACTTC. Its translation is CASSLGLREQYF.

This clonotype was picked up a small number of times. V and J are TRBV20-1 and TRBJ2-7, with a possible D match to TRBD1 (6 bases). Germline CDR1 DFQATT, CDR2 SNEGSKA (reference sequence). Trimming took off 3 bases at V and 1 base at J, with 16 bases between the two ends. The CDR3 runs 15 residues. DNA of the CDR3: TGCAGTGCTAGCAGACAGGCCAGTGGTTCCTACGAGCAGTACTTC. This sequence encodes CSASRQASGSYEQYF.